A selection of T cell receptor beta chains follows, all from one sample in a study of shared clonotypes between healthy human individuals. Sequenced by immunoSEQ multiplex PCR; TCRdb stores in-frame clones only, minus some. The sample contains about 1.5 million clones, under 99% of which appear only once. Sequenced input: naive CD4+ T cells sorted from blood. These receptors all come from a man aged 25 to 45 in good health. Each CDR3 is given with its conserved first and last residue. A D gene is named only where the DNA matches it firmly. The size entry is marked missing in some rows and otherwise reads once, few, many or a size class.

clone_size	v_call	d_call	j_call	cdr3_nt	cdr3_aa
-	TRBV30	-	TRBJ1-1	TGTGCCGGGGGGAGTAACACTGAAGCTTTCTTT	CAGGSNTEAFF
-	TRBV29-1	-	TRBJ2-7	TGCAGCGTTCGGGATCCCGAGCAGTACTTC	CSVRDPEQYF
-	TRBV29-1	-	TRBJ2-5	TGCAGCGTTGAACGGTCCTTGGGGGAGACCCAGTACTTC	CSVERSLGETQYF
-	TRBV2	-	TRBJ1-1	TGTGCCAGCATTCCCTGGGGGGGTGAAGTGAACACTGAAGCTTTCTTT	CASIPWGGEVNTEAFF
-	TRBV11-3	-	TRBJ2-5	TGTGCCAGCAGCTTAGATTCAAACCAAGAGACCCAGTACTTC	CASSLDSNQETQYF
-	TRBV5-1	-	TRBJ2-3	TGCGCCAGCAGCTCCACCCTTACTCGGACAGATACGCAGTATTTT	CASSSTLTRTDTQYF
-	TRBV10-1	-	TRBJ1-1	TGCGCCAGCAGTGAGGATGGCAGGAACACTGAAGCTTTCTTT	CASSEDGRNTEAFF
once	TRBV5-1	TRBD1	TRBJ2-7	TGCGCCAGCAGCTTGACAGGACAGGGGTACGAGCAGTACTTC	CASSLTGQGYEQYF
-	TRBV14	-	TRBJ2-5	TGTGCCAGCAGCCAAGGGGGCAGGGTTCAAGAGACCCAGTACTTC	CASSQGGRVQETQYF
-	TRBV11-2	TRBD2	TRBJ2-5	TGTGCCAGCAGCTTAGAAGGGAGGGCCTTAATGGAGACCCAGTACTTC	CASSLEGRALMETQYF
-	TRBV7-9	-	TRBJ2-4	TGTGCCAGCAGCATCAATTCCGGCAGGTTAGCCAAAAACATTCAGTACTTC	CASSINSGRLAKNIQYF
-	TRBV18	-	TRBJ2-7	TGTGCCAGCTCACGGACATCGGCAGAGCAGTACTTC	CASSRTSAEQYF
-	TRBV7-2	-	TRBJ1-4	TGTGCCAGCAGCTTTCCGGGCAGGGTGGAAAAACTGTTTTTT	CASSFPGRVEKLFF
-	TRBV19	-	TRBJ2-7	TGTGCCAGTAAGCAGGGGCCAGCCTACGAGCAGTACTTC	CASKQGPAYEQYF